This T cell receptor (beta chain) comes out of a study of vaccination effects on CD4 cells after COVID-19. The CDR3 runs 17 residues. Looked up from germline, CDR1 is MNHNS and CDR2 is SASEGT. The V and J ends lost 3 bases and 8 bases, in that order; junction bases with no gene match: 15. At the end of less than 12 days of culture, CD4+ T cells were isolated. Every participant took two doses of the BNT162b2 or mRNA-1273 vaccine. Generated by immunoSEQ multiplex PCR, the TCRdb table keeps only in-frame clones and is missing some. The sample carries tens of thousands of clones, around 70% recorded once. About this clone: Antigen: not known.

The chain carries TRBV6-1 and TRBJ1-2, with TRBD1 matching 10 bases. The sequencing used CD4+ T cells from PBMCs cultured without peptide, collected after COVID-19 vaccination. The receptor was derived from a human donor who received a COVID-19 vaccine. This CDR3 reads CASSDAPGTGALRGYTF. In DNA form, the CDR3 reads TGTGCCAGCAGTGATGCTCCCGGGACAGGGGCCCTGAGGGGCTACACCTTC.